The subject of this entry is one TCR beta chain. This sample stems from a study of tumor T cells in aggressive B-cell lymphoma. CDR3 length equals 12 residues. Per the germline V gene, CDR1 is MNHNS and CDR2 is SASEGT. V was clipped by 7 bases and J by 7 bases, with 12 bases between them. Here immunoSEQ multiplex PCR was the method, and the copy in TCRdb shows in-frame clones only, minus some. The sample yields some 5,700 clones, 65% to 90% seen once. This receptor was obtained from an adult with diffuse large B cell lymphoma. Material for sequencing was tumor tissue. The chain recombines TRBV6-1 with TRBJ2-3; no firm D call. CDR3 nucleotides: TGTGCCAGCACAGGCATCTCCAATACGCAGTATTTT. Its protein is CASTGISNTQYF.